A single sample gave rise to the 3 T cell receptor beta chains below, sequenced in a study of cytomegalovirus exposure and HLA in healthy donors. The study ran its PCR with 60 Vbeta and 13 Jbeta primers. Sequenced by immunoSEQ multiplex PCR; TCRdb stores in-frame clones only, minus some. The repertoire has 150,000 to 180,000 clones, approximately 82% of them found once; the top ten carry 5% to 7.5%. The sequencing input was PBMCs. The receptors come from a woman aged 45-65 years in good health and CMV-seropositive.

The V call is TRBV11-2, the J call TRBJ1-2; 7 positions agree with TRBD1. V was clipped by 5 bases and J by 4 bases; unmatched bases: 4. Per the germline V gene, CDR1 is SGHAT and CDR2 is FQNNGV. The CDR3 is made up of 13 amino acids. CDR3 nucleotides: TGTGCCAGCAGCCCGGACAGGTTCTATGGCTACACCTTC. It translates to CASSPDRFYGYTF.

The CDR3 loop is CASSAWTDPRGNEQFF. The CDR3 DNA reads as TGTGCCAGCAGTGCTTGGACGGATCCTAGAGGGAATGAGCAGTTCTTC. This chain connects TRBV2 to TRBJ2-1; TRBD2 might be the D (5 bases). This CDR3 spans 16 amino acids. Trimming removed 4 bases at V and 7 bases at J, with 20 bases between. CDR1 and CDR2 from the germline V gene are SNHLY and FYNNEI.

The J gene is TRBJ2-7, the V gene TRBV4-3; a weak D match, TRBD2 (5 bases). Trimming removed 0 bases from V and 5 bases from J, with 11 bases in between. The CDR3 covers 14 residues. Germline loops: CDR1 LGHNA, CDR2 YSLEER. CDR3 in amino acids: CASSQEGWRDEQYF. Here the CDR3 DNA reads TGCGCCAGCAGCCAAGAAGGGTGGCGGGACGAGCAGTACTTC.